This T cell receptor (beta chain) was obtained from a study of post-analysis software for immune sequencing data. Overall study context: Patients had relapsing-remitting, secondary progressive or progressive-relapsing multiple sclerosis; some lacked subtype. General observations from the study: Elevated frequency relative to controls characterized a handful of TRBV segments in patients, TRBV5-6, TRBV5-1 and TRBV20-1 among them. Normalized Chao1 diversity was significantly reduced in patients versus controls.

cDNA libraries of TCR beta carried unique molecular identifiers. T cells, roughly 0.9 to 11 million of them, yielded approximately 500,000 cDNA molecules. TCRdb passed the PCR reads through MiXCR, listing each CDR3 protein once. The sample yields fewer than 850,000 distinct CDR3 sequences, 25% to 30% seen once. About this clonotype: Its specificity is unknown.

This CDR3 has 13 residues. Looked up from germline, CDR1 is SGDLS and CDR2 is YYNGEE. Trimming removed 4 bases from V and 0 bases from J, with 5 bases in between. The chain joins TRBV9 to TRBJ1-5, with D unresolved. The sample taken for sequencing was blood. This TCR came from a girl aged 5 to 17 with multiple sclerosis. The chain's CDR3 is CASSPHSNQPQHF. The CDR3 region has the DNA TGTGCCAGCAGCCCCCATAGCAATCAGCCCCAGCATTTT.